Following are 17 T cell receptor beta chains from one sample sequenced in a study of cytomegalovirus exposure and HLA in healthy donors. Generated by immunoSEQ multiplex PCR, the TCRdb table keeps only in-frame clones and is missing some. The sample lists 200,000 to 250,000 clones, approximately 88% occurring once. The source material was PBMCs. The receptors stem from a woman in her twenties or thirties in good health and CMV-seropositive.

This rearrangement joins TRBV30 to TRBJ1-5, with TRBD1 identical over 7 bases. Germline V gene data show CDR1 as GTSNPN and CDR2 as SVGIG (reference sequence). Germline trimming cut 5 bases from V and 0 bases from J; bases unmatched to any gene: 4. This CDR3 has 14 amino acids. The CDR3 sequence: CAWGGQHSNQPQHF. In DNA, the CDR3 is TGTGCCTGGGGGGGACAGCATAGCAATCAGCCCCAGCATTTT.

V and J are TRBV2 and TRBJ1-5; 7 bases align to TRBD1. J gave up 6 bases and V 4 bases, and 12 bases lay outside the gene matches. The CDR3 is 16 residues long. Per the germline V gene, CDR1 is SNHLY and CDR2 is FYNNEI. The CDR3 sequence: CASSAQEGAHSQPQHF. For the CDR3, the DNA is TGTGCCAGCAGTGCCCAGGAGGGGGCTCATAGTCAGCCCCAGCATTTT.

The chain carries TRBV6-5 and TRBJ1-2; tentative D call: TRBD1 (5 bases). This CDR3 region has 13 residues. Germline CDR1 and CDR2: MNHEY and SVGAGI. V was clipped by 8 bases and J by 6 bases, with 16 bases between them. CDR3 region: CASWGIGGNGYTF. CDR3 coding DNA: TGTGCCAGCTGGGGGATCGGGGGGAATGGCTACACCTTC.

The chain employs TRBV5-5 and TRBJ2-7; possible D gene TRBD1, 5 bases. The CDR3 sequence is 16 residues long. Between the trimmed V and J ends, which lost 0 bases and 4 bases, there was a span of 17 bases. Per the germline V gene, CDR1 is SGHKS and CDR2 is YYEKEE (reference sequence). The CDR3 nucleotides read TGTGCCAGCAGCTTGGTTTTGGTGCAGGGAAAATACGAGCAGTACTTC. It encodes CASSLVLVQGKYEQYF. The full variable domain, with the rest looked up from reference TRBV5-5 and TRBJ2-7, is DAGVTQSPTHLIKTRGQQVTLRCSPISGHKSVSWYQQVLGQGPQFIFQYYEKEERGRGNFPDRFSARQFPNYSSELNVNALLLGDSALYLCASSLVLVQGKYEQYFGPGTRLTVT.

V gene TRBV18 combines with J gene TRBJ2-7; possible D gene TRBD1, 8 bases. Looked up from germline, CDR1 is KGHSH and CDR2 is LQKENI. V lost 3 bases to trimming and J lost 7 bases, with 19 bases between them. The length of the CDR3 is 15 residues. DNA of the CDR3: TGTGCCAGCTCACCCGAACAGGGGGGGCAACGAGAGCAGTACTTC. Its translation: CASSPEQGGQREQYF.

The CDR3 protein is CASSPRQDSYEQYF. DNA of the CDR3: TGTGCCAGCAGCCCCAGACAGGATTCCTACGAGCAGTACTTC. The rearrangement uses TRBV9 and TRBJ2-7, with TRBD1 as a possible D gene (6 bases). The V and J ends lost 4 bases and 1 base respectively, with 12 bases between them. From germline, CDR1 is SGDLS and CDR2 YYNGEE. There are 14 residues in the CDR3.

Of note for this clone: A much larger clonotype is one base distant, so this may be a read error. The gene calls are TRBV7-9 and TRBJ2-5; D gene uncertain. V was trimmed by 3 bases and J by 7 bases, leaving 6 bases between them. CDR3 length equals 11 residues. Germline V gene sequence: CDR1 SEHNR, CDR2 FQNEAQ (reference sequence). Here the CDR3 reads CASSFGGTQYF. The CDR3 bases are TGTGCCAGCAGCTTTGGTGGGACCCAGTACTTC.

The V gene is TRBV2, the J gene TRBJ2-2; the match to TRBD1 covers 10 bases. The CDR3 runs 14 residues. J gave up 6 bases and V 8 bases, and 6 bases lay outside the gene matches. In germline, CDR1 is SNHLY, CDR2 FYNNEI. CDR3 loop: CASGGQGGSGELFF. As DNA, the CDR3 is TGTGCCAGCGGTGGACAGGGGGGATCCGGGGAGCTGTTTTTT. The whole variable domain, filled in from reference TRBV2 and TRBJ2-2, reads EPEVTQTPSHQVTQMGQEVILRCVPISNHLYFYWYRQILGQKVEFLVSFYNNEISEKSEIFDDQFSVERPDGSNFTLKIRSTKLEDSAMYFCASGGQGGSGELFFGEGSRLTVL.

The chain employs TRBV4-1 and TRBJ1-5, with D unresolved. The CDR3 is 16 amino acids. Per germline, CDR1 MGHRA and CDR2 YSYEKL. The V and J ends lost 0 bases and 3 bases respectively, with 12 bases between them. As DNA, the CDR3 is TGCGCCAGCAGCCAAGATCCGGGCCCGATCAATCAGCCCCAGCATTTT. Translating gives CASSQDPGPINQPQHF.

This chain links TRBV25-1 with TRBJ2-2; perhaps TRBD1 as D (6 bases). CDR1 MGHDK and CDR2 SYGVNS come from the germline V gene. With 10 bases removed from V and 5 bases from J, the gap between germline ends came to 11 bases. This CDR3 region has 12 residues. The CDR3: CATRRGTGELFF. The CDR3 DNA reads as TGTGCCACCAGAAGGGGGACCGGGGAGCTGTTTTTT. The full variable domain, rest sourced from reference TRBV25-1 and TRBJ2-2, is EADIYQTPRYLVIGTGKKITLECSQTMGHDKMYWYQQDPGMELHLIHYSYGVNSTEKGDLSSESTVSRIRTEHFPLTLESARPSHTSQYLCATRRGTGELFFGEGSRLTVL.

J is TRBJ2-1 and V is TRBV10-3; D remains ambiguous. The CDR3 length is 14 residues. Per the germline V gene, CDR1 is ENHRY and CDR2 is SYGVKD. V lost 1 base, J lost 7 bases, and 11 bases lay in between. CDR3 nucleotides: TGTGCCATCAGTGAGTTGAGTACGGGTAATGAGCAGTTCTTC. As protein: CAISELSTGNEQFF.

This clone was detected only once. The rearrangement links TRBV27 to TRBJ2-7; D is unresolved. The CDR3 is 14 residues long. The ends were cut back, 2 bases at V and 0 bases at J, with 8 bases in the middle. CDR1 and CDR2 (germline): MNHEY, SMNVEV (reference sequence). DNA of the CDR3: TGTGCCAGCAGTTTAAGTACATCCTCCTACGAGCAGTACTTC. Residues: CASSLSTSSYEQYF.

This sequence joins TRBV9 and TRBJ2-1, with TRBD2 matching over 8 bases. Looked up from germline, CDR1 is SGDLS and CDR2 is YYNGEE. The V segment lost 0 bases and the J segment 0 bases; nucleotides outside the gene matches: 2. The CDR3 length is 16 residues. The CDR3 DNA reads as TGTGCCAGCAGCGTAGTAGCGGGATTCTCCTACAATGAGCAGTTCTTC. Protein: CASSVVAGFSYNEQFF.

This clone was detected only once. The chain couples TRBV5-1 to TRBJ2-1; tentative D call: TRBD2 (5 bases). This CDR3 has 14 amino acids. Germline lookup yields CDR1 SGHRS and CDR2 YFSETQ. The germline V and J ends were trimmed by 5 bases and 8 bases, with 17 bases remaining between them. For the CDR3, the DNA is TGCGCCAGCAGTCGGGGTTCCCTCCTGGATGAGCAGTTCTTC. Amino acids: CASSRGSLLDEQFF.

The chain has TRBV5-5 and TRBJ1-2; TRBD1 aligns across 9 bases. The CDR3 sequence is 14 residues long. Germline V gives CDR1 SGHKS, CDR2 YYEKEE (reference sequence). Losses at the gene ends were 2 bases for V and 3 bases for J; bases not matched to a gene: 2. CDR3 region: CASSFTGGHYGYTF. The CDR3 DNA follows: TGTGCCAGCAGCTTCACAGGGGGCCACTATGGCTACACCTTC.

The genes are TRBV29-1 and TRBJ1-1; D gene ambiguous. Looked up from germline, CDR1 is SQVTM and CDR2 is ANQGSEA. Trimming left V 7 bases short and J 5 bases short, with 20 bases between. This CDR3 is built from 14 residues. CDR3 residues: CSAPARVGLTEAFF. The CDR3 DNA reads TGCAGCGCTCCTGCCCGTGTGGGGTTGACTGAAGCTTTCTTT.

The chain employs TRBV7-2 and TRBJ2-6; a possible D gene is TRBD2 (5 bases). Germline V lookup: CDR1 SGHTA, CDR2 FQGNSA. V was clipped by 4 bases and J by 1 base, with 11 bases between them. CDR3 length: 16 residues. Here the CDR3 reads CASSYEGGSGANVLTF. CDR3 coding DNA: TGTGCCAGCAGCTACGAGGGCGGTTCTGGGGCCAACGTCCTGACTTTC.